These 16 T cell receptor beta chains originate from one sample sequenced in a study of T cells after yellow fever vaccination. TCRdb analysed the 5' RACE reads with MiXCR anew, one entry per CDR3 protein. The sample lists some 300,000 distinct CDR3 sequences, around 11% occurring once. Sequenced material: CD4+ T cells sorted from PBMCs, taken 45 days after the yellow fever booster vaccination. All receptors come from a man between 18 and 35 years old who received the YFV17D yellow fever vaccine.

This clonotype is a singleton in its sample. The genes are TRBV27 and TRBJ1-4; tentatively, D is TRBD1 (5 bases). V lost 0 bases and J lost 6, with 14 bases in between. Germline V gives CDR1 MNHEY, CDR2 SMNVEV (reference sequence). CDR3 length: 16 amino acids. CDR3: CASSLSLGRGDEKLFF. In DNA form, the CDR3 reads TGTGCCAGCAGTTTATCCTTAGGCAGAGGGGATGAAAAACTGTTTTTT.

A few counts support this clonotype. CDR3 nucleotide sequence: TGTGCCAGCTCCACAATGGACCCGGCCCAGGATACGCAGTATTTT. Translating gives CASSTMDPAQDTQYF. This rearrangement joins TRBV18 to TRBJ2-3; no definite D call. The V end was cut by 6 bases, the J end by 6 bases, with 19 bases between. The CDR3 totals 15 residues. The V gene's germline CDR1 is KGHSH and CDR2 LQKENI.

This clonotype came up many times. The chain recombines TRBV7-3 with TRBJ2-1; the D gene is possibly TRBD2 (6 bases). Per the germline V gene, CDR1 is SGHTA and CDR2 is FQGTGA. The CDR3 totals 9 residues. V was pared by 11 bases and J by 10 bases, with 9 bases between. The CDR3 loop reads CAPAGEQFF. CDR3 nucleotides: TGTGCCCCTGCGGGGGAGCAGTTCTTC.

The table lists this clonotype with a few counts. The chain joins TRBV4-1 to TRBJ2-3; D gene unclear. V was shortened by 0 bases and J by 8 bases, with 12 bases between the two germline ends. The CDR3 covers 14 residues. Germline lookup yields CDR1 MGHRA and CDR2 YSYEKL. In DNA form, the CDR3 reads TGCGCCAGCAGCCAAGACTGGCTAACTCTTACGCAGTATTTT. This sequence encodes CASSQDWLTLTQYF.

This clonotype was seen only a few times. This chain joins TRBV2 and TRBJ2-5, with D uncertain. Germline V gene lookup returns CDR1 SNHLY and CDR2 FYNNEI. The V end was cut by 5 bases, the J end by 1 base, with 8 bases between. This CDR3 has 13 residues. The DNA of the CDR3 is TGTGCCAGCAGTATGAGTCGCCAAGAGACCCAGTACTTC. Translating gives CASSMSRQETQYF.

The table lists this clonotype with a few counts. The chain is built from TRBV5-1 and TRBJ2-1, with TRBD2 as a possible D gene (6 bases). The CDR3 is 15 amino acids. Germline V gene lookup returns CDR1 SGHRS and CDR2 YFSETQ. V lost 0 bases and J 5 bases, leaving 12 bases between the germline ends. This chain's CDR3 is CASSLGDLGNNEQFF. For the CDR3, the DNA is TGCGCCAGCAGCTTGGGGGACTTAGGTAACAATGAGCAGTTCTTC.

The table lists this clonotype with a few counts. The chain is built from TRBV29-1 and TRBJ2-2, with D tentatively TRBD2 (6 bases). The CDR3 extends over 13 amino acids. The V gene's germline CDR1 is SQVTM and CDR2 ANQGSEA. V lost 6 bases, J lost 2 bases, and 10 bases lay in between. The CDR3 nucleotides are TGCAGCGTCGGGGACTCCAACACCGGGGAGCTGTTTTTT. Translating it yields CSVGDSNTGELFF.

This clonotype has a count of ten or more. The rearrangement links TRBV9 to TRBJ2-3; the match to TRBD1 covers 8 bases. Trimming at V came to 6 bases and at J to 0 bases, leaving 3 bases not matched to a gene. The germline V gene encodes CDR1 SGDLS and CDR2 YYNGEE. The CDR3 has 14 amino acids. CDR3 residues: CASTRGQSTDTQYF. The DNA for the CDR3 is TGTGCCAGCACCAGGGGGCAAAGCACAGATACGCAGTATTTT.

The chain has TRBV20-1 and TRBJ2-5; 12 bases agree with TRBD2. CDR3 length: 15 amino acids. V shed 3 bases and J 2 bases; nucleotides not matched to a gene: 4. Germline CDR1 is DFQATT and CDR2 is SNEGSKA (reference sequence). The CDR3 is CSARASGGAQETQYF. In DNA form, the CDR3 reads TGCAGTGCTAGGGCTAGCGGGGGGGCACAAGAGACCCAGTACTTC.

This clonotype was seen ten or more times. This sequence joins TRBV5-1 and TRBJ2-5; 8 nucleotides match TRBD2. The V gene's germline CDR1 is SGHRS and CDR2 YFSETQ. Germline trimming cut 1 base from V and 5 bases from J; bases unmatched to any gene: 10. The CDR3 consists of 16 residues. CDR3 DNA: TGCGCCAGCAGCTTGTTTCCAGCGGGGGCCGGGGAGACCCAGTACTTC. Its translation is CASSLFPAGAGETQYF.

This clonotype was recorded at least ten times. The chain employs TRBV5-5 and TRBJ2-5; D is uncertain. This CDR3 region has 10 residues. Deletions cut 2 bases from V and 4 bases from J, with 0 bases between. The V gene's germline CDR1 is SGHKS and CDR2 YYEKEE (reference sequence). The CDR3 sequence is CASSLETQYF. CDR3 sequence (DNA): TGTGCCAGCAGCTTAGAGACCCAGTACTTC.

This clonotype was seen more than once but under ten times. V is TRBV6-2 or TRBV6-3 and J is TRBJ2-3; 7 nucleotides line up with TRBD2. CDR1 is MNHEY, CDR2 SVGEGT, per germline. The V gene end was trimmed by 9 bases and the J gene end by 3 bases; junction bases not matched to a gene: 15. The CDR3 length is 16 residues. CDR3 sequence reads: CASSETAGVSTDTQYF. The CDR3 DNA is TGTGCCAGTTCCGAGACTGCGGGGGTATCTACAGATACGCAGTATTTT.

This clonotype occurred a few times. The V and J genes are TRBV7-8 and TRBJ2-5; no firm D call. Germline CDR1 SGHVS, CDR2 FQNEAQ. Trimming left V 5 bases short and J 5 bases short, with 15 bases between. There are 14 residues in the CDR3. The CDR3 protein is CASSTQLGRETQYF. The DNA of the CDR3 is TGTGCCAGCAGCACCCAGCTGGGCCGGGAGACCCAGTACTTC.

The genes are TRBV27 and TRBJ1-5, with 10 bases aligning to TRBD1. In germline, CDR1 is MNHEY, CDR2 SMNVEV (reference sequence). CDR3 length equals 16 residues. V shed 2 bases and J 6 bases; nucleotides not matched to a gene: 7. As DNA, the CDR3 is TGTGCCAGCAGTTTAAGGGGACAGGGGTTAGGTCAGCCCCAGCATTTT. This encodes CASSLRGQGLGQPQHF.

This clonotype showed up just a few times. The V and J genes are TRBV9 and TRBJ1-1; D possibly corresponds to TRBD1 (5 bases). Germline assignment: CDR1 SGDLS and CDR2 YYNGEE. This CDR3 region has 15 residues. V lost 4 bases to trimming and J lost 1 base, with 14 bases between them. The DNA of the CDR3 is TGTGCCAGCAGCCCCAGCCCGGGACGGAACACTGAAGCTTTCTTT. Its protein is CASSPSPGRNTEAFF.

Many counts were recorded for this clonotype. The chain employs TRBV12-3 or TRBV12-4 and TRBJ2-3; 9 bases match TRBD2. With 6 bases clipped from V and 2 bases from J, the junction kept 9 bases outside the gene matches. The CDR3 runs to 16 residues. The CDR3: CASSSPIAGDTDTQYF. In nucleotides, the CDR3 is TGTGCCAGCAGCTCCCCCATAGCGGGGGACACAGATACGCAGTATTTT.